The source of this TCR beta chain is a study of T cell responses to AZD1222 COVID-19 vaccine. General observations from the study: Regions left unmutated in variants are reportedly the target of nearly half of spike-specific TCRs. Sampling captured repertoires only after the peak T cell response. Seropositive at baseline were only a handful of AZD1222 recipients. At 160-218 and 743-854, vaccine-associated CD4 TCRs were dominant, and they spanned spike.

Assay used: immunoSEQ multiplex PCR; TCRdb lists only in-frame clones, some missing. The top ten clones hold approximately 10% of a sample with about 92,000 clones, 88% of them seen once. Trimming removed 6 bases from V and 1 base from J, with 3 bases in between. The CDR3 length is 10 residues. CDR1 is SQVTM and CDR2 is ANQGSEA in the germline V gene. Comment on this clone: What it recognizes is unknown.

The material was peripheral blood, obtained on day 0 of MenACWY control vaccination. The J gene is TRBJ1-1, the V gene TRBV29-1; D uncertain. This sequence was found in an adult in good health. For the CDR3, the DNA is TGCAGCGTAAGGAACACTGAAGCTTTCTTT. Translating gives CSVRNTEAFF.